This T cell receptor beta chain came from a study of vaccination effects on CD4 cells after COVID-19. Overall study: The cohort was immunized with two doses of either the BNT162b2 or mRNA-1273 vaccine. Vaccination followed sampling of two convalescent patients by 16 days and one week respectively.

Comments on this clone: Its antigen is not identified.

V lost 7 bases to trimming and J lost 5 bases, with 15 bases between them. This CDR3 spans 15 amino acids. Per the germline V gene, CDR1 is SNHLY and CDR2 is FYNNEI. Study results and caveats: Convalescents showed post-vaccine spike-reactive clones that were mainly new vaccine-induced clones. Clones from infection and from vaccination both contracted markedly late after vaccination.

Expansion with viral peptide pools was applied to antigen-specific CD4+ T cells by the ViraFEST assay prior to sequencing. Having been cultured for roughly 9 days, the cells underwent CD4+ T cell isolation. SARS-CoV-2 infection was confirmed by PCR in the person between March and December 2020. Produced via immunoSEQ multiplex PCR; TCRdb's table is partial and in-frame only. The sample has over 20,000 clones; 74% are singletons. The chain recombines TRBV2 with TRBJ1-6; tentatively, D is TRBD1 (5 bases). The source is a human donor who had a prior SARS-CoV-2 infection. The input for sequencing was CD4+ T cells from PBMCs cultured with a peptide pool, taken before COVID-19 vaccination. CDR3 loop: CASKQEVSDNSPLHF. The CDR3 DNA reads TGTGCCAGCAAACAGGAGGTCAGCGATAATTCACCCCTCCACTTT.